The present entry profiles one TCR beta chain with its context. The sample originates from a study of blood T cell repertoires in COVID-19. On the study more broadly: The origin of the acute and convalescent COVID-19 samples was the United States, Italy and Spain. PBMCs, B-cell-depleted T cells, or T cells provided the cDNA or gDNA that made up the material.

Per germline, CDR1 SGHTA and CDR2 FQGNSA. V was pared by 5 bases and J by 0 bases, with 14 bases between. This CDR3 is built from 16 residues. This table comes from immunoSEQ multiplex PCR, and its TCRdb copy is limited to in-frame clones, with some not included. The profile shows tens of thousands of clones, 70% to 90% of them singletons. V is TRBV7-2 and J is TRBJ1-3, with TRBD1 as a possible D gene (6 bases). The source material was peripheral blood. The source is a woman aged 70-85 years with acute or convalescent COVID-19. The CDR3 loop is CASSRTAGLSGNTIYF. DNA for the CDR3: TGTGCCAGCAGCAGGACAGCCGGACTCTCTGGAAACACCATATATTTT.